Listed here is a single T cell receptor (beta chain). Its antigen is unidentified. The assay was immunoSEQ multiplex PCR, and TCRdb's table has in-frame clones only and misses some. Among hundreds of thousands of clones listed, about 91% were seen once. The sample is drawn from a study of shared clonotypes between healthy human individuals. Study-level findings and limits: A few donors shared 4.5% to 6.5% of their naive CD4 clonotypes.

Naive CD8 cells lacked CD45RO, underwent positive selection for CCR7 and left out terminally differentiated effector memory CD45RA+ cells. With 2 bases removed from V and 5 bases from J, the gap between germline ends came to 10 bases. Germline CDR1 reads MNHEY; CDR2 reads SMNVEV (reference sequence). This CDR3 spans 13 amino acids. The chain couples TRBV27 to TRBJ2-7; D remains ambiguous. Material: naive CD8+ T cells sorted from blood. This sequence was found in a man younger than 45 in good health. The CDR3 reads CASSLGYVNEQYF. DNA for the CDR3: TGTGCCAGCAGTTTAGGGTACGTTAACGAGCAGTACTTC.